One sample yielded the 20 T cell receptor beta chains listed below, sequenced in a study of OX40 agonist ivuxolimab in advanced cancers. TCRdb's copy holds only in-frame clones and misses some; the assay was immunoSEQ multiplex PCR. The table includes about 18,000 clones, 80% to 90% detected once. Here the sequenced sample was CD4+ or CD8+ T cells sorted from blood, taken in a trial of the OX40 agonist ivuxolimab. The receptor set was obtained from an adult with an advanced solid tumor such as melanoma, head and neck, liver or kidney cancer.

The gene calls are TRBV5-4 and TRBJ2-5; 9 positions match TRBD2. CDR3 length: 16 amino acids. With V trimmed by 3 bases and J by 4 bases, 10 bases remained unmatched. Germline CDR1 SGHNT, CDR2 YYREEE (reference sequence). CDR3 sequence: CASSSILSGGLETQYF. The CDR3 DNA follows: TGTGCCAGCAGCTCCATCCTAAGCGGGGGGTTAGAGACCCAGTACTTC.

The V gene is TRBV10-1, the J gene TRBJ2-7; 9 positions match TRBD2. The CDR3 runs to 15 residues. Trimming at V came to 4 bases and at J to 5 bases, leaving 9 bases not matched to a gene. Germline V lookup: CDR1 WNHNN, CDR2 SYGVQD (reference sequence). Here the CDR3 reads CASSGGTSPSDEQYF. In DNA, the CDR3 is TGCGCCAGCAGTGGGGGGACTAGCCCGTCAGACGAGCAGTACTTC.

The CDR3 coding sequence is TGTGCCAGCTCCTACCTCGGGGATGAGCAGTTCTTC. Its protein product is CASSYLGDEQFF. The chain joins TRBV27 to TRBJ2-1; D possibly corresponds to TRBD2 (5 bases). Trimming stripped 8 bases from V and 8 bases from J, with 13 bases between. CDR1 and CDR2 from the germline V gene are MNHEY and SMNVEV (reference sequence). The CDR3 is 12 amino acids.

V is TRBV11-1 and J is TRBJ2-5, with D perhaps given as TRBD1 or TRBD2 (6 bases each). CDR3 length equals 15 residues. CDR1 SGHAT and CDR2 FQDESV come from the germline V gene (reference sequence). Trimming removed 1 base from V and 7 bases from J, with 16 bases in between. Here the CDR3 DNA reads TGTGCCAGCAGCTTAGTCGGGGGCCGGTCCGGGACCCAGTACTTC. Its translation is CASSLVGGRSGTQYF.

The chain has TRBV12-5 and TRBJ1-5, with D unclear. Germline assignment: CDR1 LGHNT and CDR2 FRNRAP. The CDR3 contains 12 residues. Trimming took off 1 base at V and 5 bases at J, with 3 bases between the two ends. The CDR3 sequence: CASGLGYQPQHF. The CDR3 DNA follows: TGTGCTAGTGGTTTGGGTTATCAGCCCCAGCATTTT. The full variable domain, completed using reference TRBV12-5 and TRBJ1-5, is DARVTQTPRHKVTEMGQEVTMRCQPILGHNTVFWYRQTMMQGLELLAYFRNRAPLDDSGMPKDRFSAEMPDATLATLKIQPSEPRDSAVYFCASGLGYQPQHFGDGTRLSIL.

This chain uses TRBV28 with TRBJ2-7; perhaps TRBD1 as D (5 bases). The CDR3 runs to 16 residues. Trimming stripped 5 bases from V and 1 base from J, with 18 bases between. Germline V gene lookup returns CDR1 MDHEN and CDR2 SYDVKM. The CDR3 is CASSPPPGRGSYEQYF. Written as DNA, the CDR3 is TGTGCCAGCAGTCCGCCTCCAGGGCGAGGATCCTACGAGCAGTACTTC.

This clone was counted between two and nine times. J is TRBJ1-6 and V is TRBV6-4; D is undetermined. This CDR3 contains 15 residues. Germline-derived CDR1 and CDR2 are MRHNA and SNTAGT. Trimming pared 2 bases from V and 7 bases from J, leaving 12 bases between. CDR3 amino acids: CASSDDPAGNSPLHF. The CDR3 nucleotides are TGTGCCAGCAGTGACGACCCCGCCGGGAATTCACCCCTCCACTTT.

The rearrangement links TRBV19 to TRBJ1-1; 9 nucleotides line up with TRBD1. This CDR3 comprises 13 residues. V lost 7 bases to trimming and J lost 3 bases; unmatched junction nucleotides: 3. CDR1 LNHDA and CDR2 SQIVND come from the germline V gene (reference sequence). This CDR3 reads CASTRQGDTEAFF. The CDR3 nucleotides read TGTGCCAGTACCAGACAGGGGGACACTGAAGCTTTCTTT.

The chain joins TRBV4-2 to TRBJ1-1, with 7 positions matching TRBD1. Germline-derived CDR1 and CDR2 are LGHNA and YNFKEQ. The CDR3 contains 15 residues. Unmatched junction bases numbered 5, after V lost 0 bases and J lost 4 bases. The CDR3 DNA follows: TGTGCCAGCAGCCAAGATCCAGGGGGGGCCACTGAAGCTTTCTTT. Protein sequence: CASSQDPGGATEAFF.

On this clone: Its ends do not fully match the called genes, so a read error is possible. This chain uses TRBV7-7 with TRBJ1-1; 12 positions match TRBD1. The CDR3 covers 16 residues. Germline CDR1 reads SSHAT; CDR2 reads FNYEAQ (reference sequence). In nucleotides, the CDR3 is TGTGCTAGCAGCTTAGGGACAGGGGGCTGGAGCACTGAAGCTTTCTTT. This translates into CASSLGTGGWSTEAFF.

V usage is TRBV6-1 and J usage is TRBJ2-1, with D possibly TRBD2 on 6 matching bases. Between the trimmed V and J ends, which lost 0 bases and 6 bases, there was a span of 12 bases. This CDR3 is built from 15 residues. CDR1 and CDR2 from the germline V gene are MNHNS and SASEGT. Written as DNA, the CDR3 is TGTGCCAGCAGTGAAGCAACCGGGGGTTCCAATGAGCAGTTCTTC. Protein sequence: CASSEATGGSNEQFF.

The rearrangement uses TRBV7-2 and TRBJ2-5; D uncertain. The V gene lost 1 base and the J gene lost 7 bases, with 7 bases spanning the gap. Per germline, CDR1 SGHTA and CDR2 FQGNSA. CDR3 length equals 12 residues. CDR3 sequence reads: CASSLEAVTQYF. The CDR3 bases are TGTGCCAGCAGCTTAGAAGCAGTGACCCAGTACTTC.

The chain has TRBV27 and TRBJ1-2; possible D gene TRBD1, 5 bases. CDR3 length equals 13 residues. From germline, CDR1 is MNHEY and CDR2 SMNVEV (reference sequence). The V gene lost 2 bases and the J gene lost 8 bases, with 12 bases spanning the gap. CDR3 amino acids: CASSLQGAGGYTF. Here the CDR3 DNA reads TGTGCCAGCAGTTTACAAGGGGCCGGAGGCTACACCTTC.

V usage is TRBV19 and J usage is TRBJ2-2, with a possible D match to TRBD2 (6 bases). The CDR3 contains 15 residues. The germline V and J ends were trimmed by 7 bases and 2 bases, with 14 bases remaining between them. Per germline, CDR1 LNHDA and CDR2 SQIVND (reference sequence). The CDR3 DNA is TGTGCCAGTACAGCCGGGACTTTCAACACCGGGGAGCTGTTTTTT. Its translation: CASTAGTFNTGELFF.

This chain links TRBV7-9 with TRBJ2-7; TRBD1 matches at 11 bases. The germline V gene encodes CDR1 SEHNR and CDR2 FQNEAQ (reference sequence). This CDR3 has 15 residues. The ends lost 0 bases at V and 3 bases at J; junction bases unmatched: 1. DNA for the CDR3: TGTGCCAGCAGCTTAGCGGACAGGGGGCTCTACGAGCAGTACTTC. Amino acid sequence: CASSLADRGLYEQYF.

This chain connects TRBV19 to TRBJ1-2, with 8 bases lining up with TRBD1. Germline values: CDR1 LNHDA, CDR2 SQIVND (reference sequence). The CDR3 is 13 amino acids. The trim removed 11 bases at V and 5 bases at J, leaving 10 bases unmatched. CDR3 DNA sequence: TGTGCCGAGCCAGTGGACAGGGTTTATGGCTACACCTTC. The encoded protein is CAEPVDRVYGYTF.

The V and J genes are TRBV9 and TRBJ2-5, with a tentative D call TRBD2 (7 bases). Trimming stripped 0 bases from V and 5 bases from J, with 14 bases between. This CDR3 spans 15 amino acids. CDR1 is SGDLS and CDR2 is YYNGEE in the germline V gene. The CDR3 reads CASSVEGGGLETQYF. Written as DNA, the CDR3 is TGTGCCAGCAGCGTAGAGGGAGGGGGGTTGGAGACCCAGTACTTC.

This chain uses TRBV27 with TRBJ1-4; 7 bases line up with TRBD1. This CDR3 has 15 amino acids. Per germline, CDR1 MNHEY and CDR2 SMNVEV (reference sequence). After removal of 6 bases from V and 4 bases from J, the junction contained 8 bases not matched to a gene. DNA for the CDR3: TGTGCCAGCAGCCCCTCGACAGGGCTTAATGAAAAACTGTTTTTT. Translation: CASSPSTGLNEKLFF.

The chain carries TRBV5-6 and TRBJ1-1; no firm D call. The V gene lost 0 bases and the J gene lost 3 bases, with 6 bases spanning the gap. Germline CDR1 and CDR2: SGHDT and YYEEEE. CDR3 length: 13 amino acids. The chain's CDR3 is CASSLVGDTEAFF. CDR3 nucleotide sequence: TGTGCCAGCAGCTTGGTTGGGGACACTGAAGCTTTCTTT.

The chain couples TRBV4-1 to TRBJ2-5; D tentatively reads TRBD1 or TRBD2 (6 bases each). The CDR3 is made up of 14 amino acids. In germline, CDR1 is MGHRA, CDR2 YSYEKL. V lost 1 base and J lost 5, with 11 bases in between. The CDR3 loop reads CASSQARGEETQYF. The CDR3 DNA follows: TGCGCCAGCAGCCAAGCAAGGGGGGAGGAGACCCAGTACTTC.